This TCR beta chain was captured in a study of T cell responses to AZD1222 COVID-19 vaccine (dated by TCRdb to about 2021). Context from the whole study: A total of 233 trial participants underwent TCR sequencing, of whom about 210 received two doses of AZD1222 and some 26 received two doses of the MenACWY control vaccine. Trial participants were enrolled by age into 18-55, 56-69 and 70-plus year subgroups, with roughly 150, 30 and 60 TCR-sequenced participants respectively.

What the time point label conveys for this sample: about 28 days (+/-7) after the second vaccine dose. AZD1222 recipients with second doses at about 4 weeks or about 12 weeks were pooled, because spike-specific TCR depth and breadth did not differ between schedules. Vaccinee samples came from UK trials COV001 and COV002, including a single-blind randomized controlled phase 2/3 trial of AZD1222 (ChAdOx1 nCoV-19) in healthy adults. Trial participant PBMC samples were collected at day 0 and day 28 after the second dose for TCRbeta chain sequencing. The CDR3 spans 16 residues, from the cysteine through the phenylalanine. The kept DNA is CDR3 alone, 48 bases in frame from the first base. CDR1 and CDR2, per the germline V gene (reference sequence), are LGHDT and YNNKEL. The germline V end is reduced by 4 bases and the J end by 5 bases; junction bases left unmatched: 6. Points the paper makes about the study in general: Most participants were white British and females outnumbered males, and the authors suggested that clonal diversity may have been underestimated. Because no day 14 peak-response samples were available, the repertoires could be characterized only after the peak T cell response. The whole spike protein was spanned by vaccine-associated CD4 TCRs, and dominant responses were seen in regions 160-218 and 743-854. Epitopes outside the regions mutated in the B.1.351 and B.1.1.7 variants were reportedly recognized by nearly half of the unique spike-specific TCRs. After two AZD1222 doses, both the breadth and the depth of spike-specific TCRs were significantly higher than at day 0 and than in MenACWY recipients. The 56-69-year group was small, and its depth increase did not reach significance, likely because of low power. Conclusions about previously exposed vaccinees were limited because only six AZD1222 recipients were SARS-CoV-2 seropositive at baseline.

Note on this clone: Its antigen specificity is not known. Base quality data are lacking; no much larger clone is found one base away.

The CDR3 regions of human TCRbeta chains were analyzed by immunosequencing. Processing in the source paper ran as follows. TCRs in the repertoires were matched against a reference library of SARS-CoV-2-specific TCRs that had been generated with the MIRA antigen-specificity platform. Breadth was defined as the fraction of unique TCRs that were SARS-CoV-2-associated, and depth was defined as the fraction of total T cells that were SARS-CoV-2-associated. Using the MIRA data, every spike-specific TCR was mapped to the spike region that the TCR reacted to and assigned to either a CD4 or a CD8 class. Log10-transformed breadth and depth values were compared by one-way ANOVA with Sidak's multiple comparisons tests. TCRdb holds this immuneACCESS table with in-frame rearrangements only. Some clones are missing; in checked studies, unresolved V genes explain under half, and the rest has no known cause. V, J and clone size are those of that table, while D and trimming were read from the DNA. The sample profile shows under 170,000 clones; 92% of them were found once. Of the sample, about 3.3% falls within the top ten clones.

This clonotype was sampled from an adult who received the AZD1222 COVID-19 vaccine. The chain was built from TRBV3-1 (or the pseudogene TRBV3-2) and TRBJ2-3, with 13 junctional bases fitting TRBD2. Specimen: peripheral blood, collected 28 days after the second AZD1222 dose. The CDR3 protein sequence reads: CASSLWTSGSIDTQYF. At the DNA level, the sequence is TGTGCCAGCAGCCTTTGGACTAGCGGGAGTATAGATACGCAGTATTTT.